The rows below give T cell receptor beta chains drawn from one sample of a study of blood T cell repertoires in COVID-19. Clones were read by immunoSEQ multiplex PCR, and TCRdb kept only the in-frame ones, dropping some. The sample includes 130,000 or so clones, approximately 90% seen only once; the top ten take about 1.5%. Sequences were obtained from peripheral blood. These receptors originate from a human donor in a cohort sampled during active COVID-19. Each CDR3 is given with its conserved first and last residue. The order of the fields is J gene, CDR3 length, D gene, V gene, clone size, CDR3 protein, CDR3 DNA. The D gene is left open where the match is weak. Not all rows give a size; the values are once, few, many and, for expanded clones, a class.

TRBJ2-1 10 . TRBV29-1 . CSGGGNEQFF TGCAGCGGAGGTGGAAATGAGCAGTTCTTC
TRBJ2-1 15 TRBD2 TRBV7-9 . CASSSRGWSYNEQFF TGTGCCAGCAGCTCGCGGGGGTGGTCCTACAATGAGCAGTTCTTC
TRBJ2-7 15 TRBD1 TRBV4-1 . CASSLKGTGTYEQYF TGCGCCAGCAGCCTAAAAGGGACAGGGACCTACGAGCAGTACTTC
TRBJ1-2 13 . TRBV14 . CASSPQRVYGYTF TGTGCCAGCAGCCCCCAACGAGTTTATGGCTACACCTTC
TRBJ2-2 14 TRBD1 TRBV5-6 . CASSYGTVHRELFF TGTGCCAGCAGCTACGGGACAGTTCACCGGGAGCTGTTTTTT
TRBJ2-1 16 TRBD2 TRBV4-1 few CASSQIAGGPGYEQFF TGCGCCAGCAGCCAAATAGCGGGGGGGCCGGGATATGAGCAGTTCTTC
TRBJ1-1 15 . TRBV5-1 . CASSLTGLENTEAFF TGCGCCAGCAGCTTGACAGGTCTGGAGAACACTGAAGCTTTCTTT
TRBJ2-2 16 TRBD2 TRBV5-1 . CASSQGLAGGTGELFF TGCGCCAGCAGCCAGGGACTAGCGGGAGGTACCGGGGAGCTGTTTTTT
TRBJ2-1 16 TRBD1 TRBV7-6 . CASSLATGGPNVVQFF TGTGCCAGCAGCTTAGCGACAGGGGGCCCCAATGTGGTGCAGTTCTTC
TRBJ2-7 13 . TRBV6-5 . CASSVGATYEQYF TGTGCCAGCTCCGTGGGGGCCACCTACGAGCAGTACTTC
TRBJ2-1 16 TRBD1 TRBV18 . CASSPGVGQGNNEQFF TGTGCCAGCTCACCGGGAGTCGGACAGGGAAACAATGAGCAGTTCTTC
TRBJ2-3 15 . TRBV5-1 . CASSSKTASTDTQYF TGCGCCAGCAGCTCCAAGACAGCGAGCACAGATACGCAGTATTTT
TRBJ1-1 16 . TRBV23-1 . CASSQSATKPWTEAFF TGCGCCAGCAGTCAAAGTGCCACCAAGCCATGGACTGAAGCTTTCTTT